This T cell receptor beta chain was recorded in a study of cytomegalovirus exposure and HLA in healthy donors. General observations from the study: A classifier reportedly called cytomegalovirus status with high sensitivity and specificity. Three chains linked to CMV were shown in vitro to be specific for CMV antigens.

About this clone itself: Its antigen is as yet unknown.

This PCR relied on a set of 60 Vbeta primers and 13 Jbeta primers. Authors' analysis steps: Later, some 79 million unique TCR beta chains were counted in an analysis, and roughly 11 million of them were shared. Profiled with immunoSEQ multiplex PCR; TCRdb holds only in-frame clones, not every one. V and J calls and clone size are given by that table; D and trimming were obtained from the DNA. This sample contains about 160,000 clones. Trimming took 5 bases from V and 3 from J, leaving 17 bases between them. The CDR3 is made up of 16 amino acids. Germline loops: CDR1 LNHDA, CDR2 SQIVND (reference sequence).

This receptor was identified in a woman aged 55-70 years in good health and CMV-seronegative. The sequencing input was PBMCs. J is TRBJ1-5 and V is TRBV19; D is unresolved. CDR3 sequence: CASSPRRRGYNQPQHF. CDR3 sequence (DNA): TGTGCCAGTAGTCCCCGACGCCGGGGATACAATCAGCCCCAGCATTTT.